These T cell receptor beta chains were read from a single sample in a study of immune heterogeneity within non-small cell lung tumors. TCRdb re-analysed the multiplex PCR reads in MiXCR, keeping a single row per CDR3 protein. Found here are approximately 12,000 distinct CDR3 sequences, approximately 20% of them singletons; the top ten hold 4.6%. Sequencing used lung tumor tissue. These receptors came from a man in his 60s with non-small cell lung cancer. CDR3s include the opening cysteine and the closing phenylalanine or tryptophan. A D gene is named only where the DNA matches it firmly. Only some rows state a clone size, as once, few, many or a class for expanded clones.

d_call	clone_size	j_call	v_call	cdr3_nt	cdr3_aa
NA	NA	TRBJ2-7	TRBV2	TGTGCCAGCAGCGAAGAGAGCTTCTACGAGCAGTACTTC	CASSEESFYEQYF
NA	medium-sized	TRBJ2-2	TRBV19	TGTGCCACCCCGAGGGCCAACACCGGGGAGCTGTTTTTT	CATPRANTGELFF
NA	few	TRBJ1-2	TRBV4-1	TGCGCCAGCAGCCAAGATATCGTAACCACCTATGGCTACACCTTC	CASSQDIVTTYGYTF
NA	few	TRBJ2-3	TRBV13	TGTGCCAGCACCCTCAGCCGGGACTCTACGCAGTATTTT	CASTLSRDSTQYF
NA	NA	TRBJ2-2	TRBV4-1	TGCGCCAGCAGCCAAGAGGACCTGTCGGAGCTGTTTTTT	CASSQEDLSELFF
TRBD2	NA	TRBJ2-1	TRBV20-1	TGCAGTGCTAGAGATCAGCTAGCGGGGTACAATGAGCAGTTCTTC	CSARDQLAGYNEQFF
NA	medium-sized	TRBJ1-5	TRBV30	TGTGCCTGGAGCGCCGGGCTTAGCAATCAGCCCCAGCATTTT	CAWSAGLSNQPQHF
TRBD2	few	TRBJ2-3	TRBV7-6	TGTGCCAGCAGCTCGCCTTTAGCGGGAGCTAGCACAGATACGCAGTATTTT	CASSSPLAGASTDTQYF
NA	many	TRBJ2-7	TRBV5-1	TGCGCCACCCCGACTGACTACGAGCAGTACTTC	CATPTDYEQYF
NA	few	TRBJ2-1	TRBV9	TGTGCCAGCAGCGGCTACGGGACGGGAATAAATGAGCAGTTCTTC	CASSGYGTGINEQFF
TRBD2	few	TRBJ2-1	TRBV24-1	TGTGCCACCAGTGGCTGGGCTAGCGGGAGCCTCAATGAGCAGTTCTTC	CATSGWASGSLNEQFF
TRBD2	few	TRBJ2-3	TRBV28	TGTGCCAGCAGTTTTCTAGCGGGCACAGATACGCAGTATTTT	CASSFLAGTDTQYF
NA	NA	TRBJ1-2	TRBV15	TGTGCCACCAGCAGAGATGACCGCCCAGAGGTGACTGGCTACACCTTC	CATSRDDRPEVTGYTF
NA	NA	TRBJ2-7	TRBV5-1	TGCGCCAGCAGCTTGGTGGGTAGGGGCTTTTTTTACGAGCAGTACTTC	CASSLVGRGFFYEQYF
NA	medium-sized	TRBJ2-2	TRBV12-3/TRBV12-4	TGTGCCAGCAGTTTATTCCGGGGGATTGGCGGGGAGCTGTTTTTT	CASSLFRGIGGELFF
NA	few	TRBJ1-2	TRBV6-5	TGTGCCAGCAGTTACTCCACGCTTGTCGGAGCCTCCGTTCGTGGCTACACCTTC	CASSYSTLVGASVRGYTF
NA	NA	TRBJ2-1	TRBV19	TGTGCCAGTAGTATATCCAGGGGTTACGAATACAATGAGCAGTTCTTC	CASSISRGYEYNEQFF
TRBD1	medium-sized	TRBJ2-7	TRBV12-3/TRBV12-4	TGTGCCAGCAGTTTGGACAGGGCCAGGAAGGAGCAGTACTTC	CASSLDRARKEQYF
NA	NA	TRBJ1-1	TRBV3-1	TGTGCCAGCAGCAAGGTGGGGGAAGCTTCCTTT	CASSKVGEASF
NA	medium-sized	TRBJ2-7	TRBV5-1	TGCGCCAGCAGCACCAGACTAGAGGGGTCATACGAGCAGTACTTC	CASSTRLEGSYEQYF
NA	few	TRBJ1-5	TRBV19	TGTGCCAGTAGTAATACCCAGACAGCTATCCGGCCCCAGCATTTT	CASSNTQTAIRPQHF
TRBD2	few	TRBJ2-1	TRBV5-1	TGCGCCAGCAGCCGGCGGGAGCAGGATAATGAGCAGTTCTTC	CASSRREQDNEQFF
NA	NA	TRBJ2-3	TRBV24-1	TGTGCCACCAGTGATTTAAAGGGCGCGCCAGATACGCAGTATTTT	CATSDLKGAPDTQYF
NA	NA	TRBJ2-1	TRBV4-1	TGCGCCAGCAGCCAAGAGACCCAAAGAAGCTCCTACAATGAGCAGTTCTTC	CASSQETQRSSYNEQFF
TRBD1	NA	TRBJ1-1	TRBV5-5	TGTGCCAGCAGCTCCGGGACAGGGCAGAGGAACACTGAAGCTTTCTTT	CASSSGTGQRNTEAFF
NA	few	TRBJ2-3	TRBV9	TGTGCCAGCAGCGGGATAGGGGGCACAGATACGCAGTATTTT	CASSGIGGTDTQYF
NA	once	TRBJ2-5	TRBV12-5	TGTGCTAGTGGACCCGGGACCGGGGCGTGGGAGACCCAGTACTTC	CASGPGTGAWETQYF
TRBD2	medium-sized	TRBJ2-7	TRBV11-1	TGTGCCAGCAGCTTGCTAGCGGGGGCCTACGAGCAGTACTTC	CASSLLAGAYEQYF
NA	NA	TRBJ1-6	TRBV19	TGTGCCAGTAGTTTCTCTGTCCTCGACCATTCACCCCTCCACTTT	CASSFSVLDHSPLHF
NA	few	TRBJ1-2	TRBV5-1	TGCGCCAGCAGCTTTAAACAGGGTAATGGCTACACCTTC	CASSFKQGNGYTF
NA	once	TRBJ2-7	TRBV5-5	TGTGCCAGCAGCTTGGGGCAGGAAGCCTACGAGCAGTACTTC	CASSLGQEAYEQYF
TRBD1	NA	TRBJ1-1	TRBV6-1	TGTGCCAGCAGCCGACAGGGGCTGAACACTGAAGCTTTCTTT	CASSRQGLNTEAFF
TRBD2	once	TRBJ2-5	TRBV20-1	TGCAGTGCTGGACTAGCGGGAGGCGCGACCCATTACTTC	CSAGLAGGATHYF
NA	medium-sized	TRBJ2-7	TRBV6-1	TGTGCCAGCAGGAACCCGACAGTATCCGAGCAGTACTTC	CASRNPTVSEQYF
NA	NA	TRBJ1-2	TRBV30	TGTGCCTGGAGTGTAAGTCCAGGGGTGGGCTACACCTTC	CAWSVSPGVGYTF
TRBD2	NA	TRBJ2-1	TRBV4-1	TGCGCCAGCAGCCAAGAAGGACTAGCGGGAACGGAGCAGTTCTTC	CASSQEGLAGTEQFF